This T cell receptor beta chain was found in a study of control samples from healthy donors and cancer patients. Trimming shortened V by 7 bases and J by 6 bases, and 14 bases separated the two germline ends. Germline V CDR1 and CDR2: SNHLY, FYNNEI. There are 13 residues in the CDR3. Sequenced by immunoSEQ multiplex PCR; TCRdb stores in-frame clones only, minus some. The profile shows roughly 76,000 clones, about 95% of them singletons. V usage is TRBV2 and J usage is TRBJ2-3; D is ambiguous. This sequence originates from a woman between 40 and 55 years old in good health. Sequenced input: blood. CDR3 sequence reads: CASNFRASDTQYF. The CDR3 DNA follows: TGTGCCAGCAATTTCCGAGCATCCGATACGCAGTATTTT.